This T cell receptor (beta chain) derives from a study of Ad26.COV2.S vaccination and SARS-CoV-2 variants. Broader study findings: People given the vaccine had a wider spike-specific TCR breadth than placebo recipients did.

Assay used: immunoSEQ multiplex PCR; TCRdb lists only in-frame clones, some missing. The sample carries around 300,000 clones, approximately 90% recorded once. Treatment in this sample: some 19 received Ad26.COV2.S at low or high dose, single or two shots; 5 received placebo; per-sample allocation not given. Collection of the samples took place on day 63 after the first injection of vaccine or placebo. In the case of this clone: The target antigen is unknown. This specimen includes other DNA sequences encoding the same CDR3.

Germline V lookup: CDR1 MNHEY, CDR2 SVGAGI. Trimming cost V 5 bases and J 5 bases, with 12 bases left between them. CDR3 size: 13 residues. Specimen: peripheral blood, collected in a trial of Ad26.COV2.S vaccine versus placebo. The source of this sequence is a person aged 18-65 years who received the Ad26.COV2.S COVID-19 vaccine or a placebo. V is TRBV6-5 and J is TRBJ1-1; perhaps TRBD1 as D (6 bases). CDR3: CASSPGRGTEAFF. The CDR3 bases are TGTGCCAGCAGTCCAGGGAGGGGGACTGAAGCTTTCTTT.